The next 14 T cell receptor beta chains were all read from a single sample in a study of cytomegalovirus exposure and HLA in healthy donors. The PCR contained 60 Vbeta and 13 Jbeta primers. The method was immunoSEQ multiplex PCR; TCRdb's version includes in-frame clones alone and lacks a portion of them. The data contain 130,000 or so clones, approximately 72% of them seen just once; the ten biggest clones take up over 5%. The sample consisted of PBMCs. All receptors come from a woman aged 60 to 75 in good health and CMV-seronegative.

In nucleotides, the CDR3 is TGTGCCAGCAGTCCCGGACAGAGCTTAGTCCTCACAGATACGCAGTATTTT. It specifies CASSPGQSLVLTDTQYF. The chain employs TRBV28 and TRBJ2-3, with D perhaps TRBD1 (6 bases). Trimming left V 5 bases short and J 2 bases short, with 20 bases between. Germline V gene sequence: CDR1 MDHEN, CDR2 SYDVKM. This CDR3 is 17 amino acids long.

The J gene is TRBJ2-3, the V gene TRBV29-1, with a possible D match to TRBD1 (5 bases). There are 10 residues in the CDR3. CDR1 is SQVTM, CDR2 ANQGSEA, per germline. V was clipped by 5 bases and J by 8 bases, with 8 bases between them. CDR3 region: CSVFQGTQYF. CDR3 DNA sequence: TGCAGCGTTTTCCAGGGTACGCAGTATTTT.

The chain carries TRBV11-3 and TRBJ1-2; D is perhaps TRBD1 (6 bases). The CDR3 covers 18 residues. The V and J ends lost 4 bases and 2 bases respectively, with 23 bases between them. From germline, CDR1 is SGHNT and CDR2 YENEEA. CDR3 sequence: CASSSPPTGHLPNYGYTF. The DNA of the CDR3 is TGTGCCAGCAGCTCTCCCCCCACAGGGCACCTGCCAAACTATGGCTACACCTTC.

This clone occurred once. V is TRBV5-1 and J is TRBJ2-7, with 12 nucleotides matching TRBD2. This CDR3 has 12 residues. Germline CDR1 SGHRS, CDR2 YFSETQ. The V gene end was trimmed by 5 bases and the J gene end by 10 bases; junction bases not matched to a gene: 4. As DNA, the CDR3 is TGCGCCAGCAGACCTAGCGGGGGGGAACAGTACTTC. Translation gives CASRPSGGEQYF.

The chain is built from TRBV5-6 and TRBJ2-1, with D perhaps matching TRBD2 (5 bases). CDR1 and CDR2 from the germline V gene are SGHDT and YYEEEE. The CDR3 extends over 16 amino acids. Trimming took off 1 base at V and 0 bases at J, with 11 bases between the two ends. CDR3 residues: CASSLLRGSSYNEQFF. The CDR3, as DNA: TGTGCCAGCAGCTTGTTACGGGGTAGCTCCTACAATGAGCAGTTCTTC.

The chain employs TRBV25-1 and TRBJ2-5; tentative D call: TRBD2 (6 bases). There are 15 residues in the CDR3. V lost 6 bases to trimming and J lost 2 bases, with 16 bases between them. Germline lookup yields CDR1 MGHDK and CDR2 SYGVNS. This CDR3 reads CASSLPRGIQETQYF. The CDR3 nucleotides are TGTGCCAGCAGCTTGCCCCGGGGGATACAAGAGACCCAGTACTTC. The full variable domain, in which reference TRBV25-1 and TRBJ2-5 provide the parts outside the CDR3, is EADIYQTPRYLVIGTGKKITLECSQTMGHDKMYWYQQDPGMELHLIHYSYGVNSTEKGDLSSESTVSRIRTEHFPLTLESARPSHTSQYLCASSLPRGIQETQYFGPGTRLLVL.

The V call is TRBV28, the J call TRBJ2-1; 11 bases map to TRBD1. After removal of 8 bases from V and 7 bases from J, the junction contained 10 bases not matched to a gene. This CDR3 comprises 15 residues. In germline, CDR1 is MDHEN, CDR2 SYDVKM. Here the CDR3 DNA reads TGTGCCAGCCCCCCCGGACAGGGGGCGAGGAATGAGCAGTTCTTC. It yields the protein CASPPGQGARNEQFF.

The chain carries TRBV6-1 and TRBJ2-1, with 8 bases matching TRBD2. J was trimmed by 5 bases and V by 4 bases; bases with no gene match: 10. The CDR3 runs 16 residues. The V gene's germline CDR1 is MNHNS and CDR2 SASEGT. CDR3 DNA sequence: TGTGCCAGCAGTGGACCAGCGGGAGTCCTTAACAATGAGCAGTTCTTC. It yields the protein CASSGPAGVLNNEQFF.

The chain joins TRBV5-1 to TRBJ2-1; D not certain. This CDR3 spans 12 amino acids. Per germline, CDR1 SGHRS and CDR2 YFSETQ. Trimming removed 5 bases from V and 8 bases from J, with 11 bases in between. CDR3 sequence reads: CASSLLGDEQFF. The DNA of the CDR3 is TGCGCCAGCAGTCTCCTAGGCGATGAGCAGTTCTTC.

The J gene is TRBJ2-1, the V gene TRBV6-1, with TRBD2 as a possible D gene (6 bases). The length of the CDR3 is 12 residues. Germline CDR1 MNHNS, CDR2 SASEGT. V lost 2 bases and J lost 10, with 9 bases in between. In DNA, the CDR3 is TGTGCCAGCAGTGAAACCCTAGCGGAGCAGTTCTTC. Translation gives CASSETLAEQFF.

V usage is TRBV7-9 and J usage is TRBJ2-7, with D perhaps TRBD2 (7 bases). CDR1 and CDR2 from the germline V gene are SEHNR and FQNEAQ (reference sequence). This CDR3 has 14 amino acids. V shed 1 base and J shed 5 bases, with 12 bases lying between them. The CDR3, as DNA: TGTGCCAGCAGCTTAGATGGGGGGGCTCACGAGCAGTACTTC. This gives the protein CASSLDGGAHEQYF.

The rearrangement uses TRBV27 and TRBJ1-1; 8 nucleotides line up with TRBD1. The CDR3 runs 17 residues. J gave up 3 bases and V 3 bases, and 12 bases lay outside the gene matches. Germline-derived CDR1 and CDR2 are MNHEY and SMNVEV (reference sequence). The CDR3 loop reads CASSLWGPSGGYTEAFF. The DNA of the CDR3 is TGTGCCAGCAGTTTGTGGGGCCCGTCAGGGGGCTACACTGAAGCTTTCTTT.

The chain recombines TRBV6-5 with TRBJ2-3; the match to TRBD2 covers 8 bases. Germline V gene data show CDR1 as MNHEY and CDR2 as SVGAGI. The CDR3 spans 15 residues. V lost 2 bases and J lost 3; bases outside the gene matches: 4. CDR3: CASSYAGLVTDTQYF. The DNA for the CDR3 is TGTGCCAGCAGTTACGCGGGACTAGTGACAGATACGCAGTATTTT.

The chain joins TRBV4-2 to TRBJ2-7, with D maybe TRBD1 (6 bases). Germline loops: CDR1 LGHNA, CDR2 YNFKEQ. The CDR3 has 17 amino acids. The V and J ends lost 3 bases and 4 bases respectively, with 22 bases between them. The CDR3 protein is CASSQHQGQGPGYEQYF. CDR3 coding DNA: TGTGCCAGCAGCCAGCACCAGGGGCAGGGTCCTGGGTACGAGCAGTACTTC.